The 28 T cell receptor beta chains below were found in one sample sequenced in a study of CD4+ T cells in melanoma. TCRdb's copy holds only in-frame clones and misses some; the assay was immunoSEQ multiplex PCR. The data contain roughly 140,000 clones, about nine tenths of them singletons. These receptors were collected from a human donor with melanoma.

The V call is TRBV30, the J call TRBJ2-5; 9 nucleotides agree with TRBD2. With 5 bases clipped from V and 4 bases from J, the junction kept 8 bases outside the gene matches. The CDR3 contains 14 residues. Germline CDR1 and CDR2: GTSNPN and SVGIG (reference sequence). CDR3 DNA sequence: TGTGCCTGGGGACGGCTAGCGGGGATAGAGACCCAGTACTTC. Residues: CAWGRLAGIETQYF.

The gene calls are TRBV2 and TRBJ2-7; D remains unclear. CDR3 length: 13 amino acids. Deletions cut 3 bases from V and 3 bases from J, with 9 bases between. Per the germline V gene, CDR1 is SNHLY and CDR2 is FYNNEI. CDR3 sequence (DNA): TGTGCCAGCAGTGAGGGTCTTTTCTACGAGCAGTACTTC. Its translation: CASSEGLFYEQYF.

This chain links TRBV5-4 with TRBJ2-1; TRBD2 might be the D (5 bases). V lost 4 bases and J 6 bases, leaving 23 bases between the germline ends. The CDR3 sequence is 17 residues long. The germline V gene has CDR1 SGHNT and CDR2 YYREEE (reference sequence). CDR3 sequence (DNA): TGTGCCAGCAGCCTCAAATGGTCGGACTCCCCCGCCAATGAGCAGTTCTTC. Amino acid sequence: CASSLKWSDSPANEQFF.

V is TRBV30 and J is TRBJ2-4; D unresolved. Germline V gene lookup returns CDR1 GTSNPN and CDR2 SVGIG (reference sequence). This CDR3 is built from 12 residues. V lost 0 bases and J lost 6, with 6 bases in between. CDR3 sequence: CAWSVLGNIQYF. CDR3 nucleotides: TGTGCCTGGAGTGTACTGGGAAACATTCAGTACTTC.

V gene TRBV6-5 combines with J gene TRBJ1-2, with D unclear. This CDR3 contains 14 residues. Germline CDR1 and CDR2: MNHEY and SVGAGI. Trimming removed 5 bases from V and 2 bases from J, with 12 bases in between. CDR3: CASSRSWENYGYTF. The DNA of the CDR3 is TGTGCCAGCAGTCGCAGCTGGGAGAACTATGGCTACACCTTC.

The chain combines TRBV13 with TRBJ1-2, with D maybe TRBD1 (6 bases). The germline V gene has CDR1 PRHDT and CDR2 FYEKMQ (reference sequence). Trimming shortened V by 5 bases and J by 3 bases, and 13 bases separated the two germline ends. The CDR3 loop spans 14 amino acids. Here the CDR3 DNA reads TGTGCCAGCAGCGCTGCAGGGGCTTACTATGGCTACACCTTC. This translates into CASSAAGAYYGYTF.

V and J are TRBV7-9 and TRBJ2-7; unclear D gene. V lost 5 bases to trimming and J lost 6 bases, with 17 bases between them. The CDR3 loop spans 14 amino acids. The germline V gene encodes CDR1 SEHNR and CDR2 FQNEAQ (reference sequence). The CDR3, as DNA: TGTGCCAGCAGCCCTGGTAGGCTATCGGGCGAGCAGTACTTC. It encodes CASSPGRLSGEQYF.

The J gene is TRBJ1-1, the V gene TRBV6-5; 10 bases are shared with TRBD1. Germline lookup yields CDR1 MNHEY and CDR2 SVGAGI. V lost 5 bases and J lost 4; bases outside the gene matches: 7. The CDR3 totals 15 residues. In nucleotides, the CDR3 is TGTGCCAGCAGTCCTGGGGGACAGGGGAGCACTGAAGCTTTCTTT. Amino acid sequence: CASSPGGQGSTEAFF.

This sequence joins TRBV4-2 and TRBJ1-5; possibly TRBD1 for D (5 bases). The length of the CDR3 is 16 residues. The ends were cut back, 0 bases at V and 5 bases at J, with 14 bases in the middle. Germline V CDR1 and CDR2: LGHNA, YNFKEQ. In nucleotides, the CDR3 is TGTGCCAGCAGCCAAGATATATATGGGGGAGATCAGCCCCAGCATTTT. Residues: CASSQDIYGGDQPQHF.

The chain joins TRBV19 to TRBJ1-2, with 12 positions matching TRBD1. Germline V gene data show CDR1 as LNHDA and CDR2 as SQIVND (reference sequence). The CDR3 is 15 amino acids. Trimming at V came to 6 bases and at J to 2 bases, leaving 4 bases not matched to a gene. CDR3 nucleotides: TGTGCCAGTAGCTGGGGACAGGGGGCGAACTATGGCTACACCTTC. Its translation is CASSWGQGANYGYTF. Full variable domain (outside the CDR3, taken from reference TRBV19 and TRBJ1-2): DGGITQSPKYLFRKEGQNVTLSCEQNLNHDAMYWYRQDPGQGLRLIYYSQIVNDFQKGDIAEGYSVSREKKESFPLTVTSAQKNPTAFYLCASSWGQGANYGYTFGSGTRLTVV.

This clone turned up a few times. This sequence joins TRBV19 and TRBJ2-7; TRBD1 matches 10 bases. The germline V gene encodes CDR1 LNHDA and CDR2 SQIVND (reference sequence). The CDR3 loop spans 14 amino acids. V was pared by 8 bases and J by 2 bases, with 6 bases of the junction left unmatched. CDR3 in amino acids: CASAPGTGAYEQYF. CDR3 nucleotides: TGTGCCAGTGCCCCCGGGACAGGGGCCTACGAGCAGTACTTC.

The chain links TRBV2 to TRBJ2-1; D remains ambiguous. V was pared by 4 bases and J by 3 bases, with 1 base between. Germline V gene data show CDR1 as SNHLY and CDR2 as FYNNEI. The CDR3 has 11 residues. In DNA form, the CDR3 reads TGTGCCAGCAGTGGCTACAATGAGCAGTTCTTC. Amino acid sequence: CASSGYNEQFF.

V usage is TRBV4-1 and J usage is TRBJ2-1; 9 positions match TRBD2. The ends lost 5 bases at V and 6 bases at J; junction bases unmatched: 8. This CDR3 is built from 15 residues. Germline V lookup: CDR1 MGHRA, CDR2 YSYEKL. CDR3 sequence reads: CASSEPSGGSNEQFF. The CDR3 DNA reads TGCGCCAGCAGCGAACCGAGCGGGGGGAGCAATGAGCAGTTCTTC.

This chain joins TRBV2 and TRBJ2-3, with D possibly matching TRBD2 (7 bases). Trimming stripped 9 bases from V and 0 bases from J, with 13 bases between. The CDR3 spans 14 residues. CDR1 and CDR2 from the germline V gene are SNHLY and FYNNEI. CDR3 nucleotides: TGTGCCAGGGCCGGGGGGCCCAGCACAGATACGCAGTATTTT. This translates into CARAGGPSTDTQYF. The full variable domain, its missing parts supplied by reference TRBV2 and TRBJ2-3, is EPEVTQTPSHQVTQMGQEVILRCVPISNHLYFYWYRQILGQKVEFLVSFYNNEISEKSEIFDDQFSVERPDGSNFTLKIRSTKLEDSAMYFCARAGGPSTDTQYFGPGTRLTVL.

This sequence joins TRBV7-8 and TRBJ1-1; D gene uncertain. The germline V gene encodes CDR1 SGHVS and CDR2 FQNEAQ. V was shortened by 5 bases and J by 0 bases, with 10 bases between the two germline ends. The CDR3 length is 14 residues. CDR3 sequence reads: CASSDLGLNTEAFF. The CDR3 DNA sequence: TGTGCCAGCAGCGACTTGGGTTTGAACACTGAAGCTTTCTTT. Combining the CDR3 with reference TRBV7-8 and TRBJ1-1 gives the whole variable domain GAGVSQSPRYKVAKRGQDVALRCDPISGHVSLFWYQQALGQGPEFLTYFQNEAQLDKSGLPSDRFFAERPEGSVSTLKIQRTQQEDSAVYLCASSDLGLNTEAFFGQGTRLTVV.

The chain employs TRBV11-1 and TRBJ2-7; maybe TRBD2 (6 bases). Germline V gene data show CDR1 as SGHAT and CDR2 as FQDESV (reference sequence). V lost 5 bases, J lost 3 bases, and 14 bases lay in between. The length of the CDR3 is 14 residues. CDR3 nucleotides: TGTGCCAGCAGCCCCAGGGTCGGGGGCTACGAGCAGTACTTC. Residues: CASSPRVGGYEQYF.

V gene TRBV9 combines with J gene TRBJ2-7; unclear D gene. The CDR3 spans 14 residues. Per germline, CDR1 SGDLS and CDR2 YYNGEE. Trimming removed 4 bases at V and 1 base at J, with 12 bases between. The CDR3 region has the DNA TGTGCCAGCAGCCCCCAGACTCTTTCCTACGAGCAGTACTTC. As protein: CASSPQTLSYEQYF.

The chain carries TRBV9 and TRBJ1-4; D is ambiguous. CDR3 length: 16 amino acids. Germline CDR1 reads SGDLS; CDR2 reads YYNGEE. The ends were cut back, 0 bases at V and 6 bases at J, with 15 bases in the middle. DNA of the CDR3: TGTGCCAGCAGCGTAGCGGGTGGGGTTGGGGATGAAAAACTGTTTTTT. Translated, it gives CASSVAGGVGDEKLFF.

V is TRBV4-2 and J is TRBJ2-3, with 9 bases aligning to TRBD2. The V segment lost 4 bases and the J segment 1 base; nucleotides outside the gene matches: 3. Germline V gives CDR1 LGHNA, CDR2 YNFKEQ. The CDR3 totals 15 residues. CDR3 DNA: TGTGCCAGCAGCCGACAGCGGGGGGGCACAGATACGCAGTATTTT. As protein: CASSRQRGGTDTQYF.

The J gene is TRBJ1-1, the V gene TRBV5-6; 10 bases are shared with TRBD1. Germline CDR1 and CDR2: SGHDT and YYEEEE. This CDR3 comprises 16 residues. Trimming removed 4 bases from V and 5 bases from J; junction bases left unmatched: 11. The CDR3: CASSPLDRGLDTEAFF. CDR3 coding DNA: TGTGCCAGCAGCCCCCTCGACAGGGGGCTAGATACTGAAGCTTTCTTT. The full variable domain, rest sourced from reference TRBV5-6 and TRBJ1-1, is DAGVTQSPTHLIKTRGQQVTLRCSPKSGHDTVSWYQQALGQGPQFIFQYYEEEERQRGNFPDRFSGHQFPNYSSELNVNALLLGDSALYLCASSPLDRGLDTEAFFGQGTRLTVV.

J is TRBJ2-1 and V is TRBV5-6; D is undetermined. V shed 1 base and J shed 8 bases, with 4 bases lying between them. Germline loops: CDR1 SGHDT, CDR2 YYEEEE. This CDR3 has 11 amino acids. CDR3 nucleotide sequence: TGTGCCAGCAGCTTGTTTGATGAGCAGTTCTTC. Amino acids: CASSLFDEQFF. The full variable domain, rest sourced from reference TRBV5-6 and TRBJ2-1, is DAGVTQSPTHLIKTRGQQVTLRCSPKSGHDTVSWYQQALGQGPQFIFQYYEEEERQRGNFPDRFSGHQFPNYSSELNVNALLLGDSALYLCASSLFDEQFFGPGTRLTVL.

The chain couples TRBV4-1 to TRBJ1-3; D is unclear. This CDR3 spans 15 amino acids. From germline, CDR1 is MGHRA and CDR2 YSYEKL. With 0 bases removed from V and 3 bases from J, the gap between germline ends came to 9 bases. CDR3 region: CASSQDPGLGNTIYF. CDR3 DNA: TGCGCCAGCAGCCAAGATCCGGGCCTTGGAAACACCATATATTTT.

The chain combines TRBV6-5 with TRBJ2-3; weak D call: TRBD2 (7 bases). The CDR3 covers 15 residues. V was pared by 2 bases and J by 1 base, with 10 bases between. Germline CDR1 and CDR2: MNHEY and SVGAGI. In nucleotides, the CDR3 is TGTGCCAGCAGTTACGGGCGGGGGCGCACAGATACGCAGTATTTT. This encodes CASSYGRGRTDTQYF.

This clone was recorded a few times. The chain combines TRBV5-4 with TRBJ1-6, with a possible D match to TRBD1 (6 bases). The CDR3 has 15 amino acids. Trimming took off 5 bases at V and 9 bases at J, with 18 bases between the two ends. Germline V lookup: CDR1 SGHNT, CDR2 YYREEE (reference sequence). The CDR3 DNA reads as TGTGCCAGCAGGCGTCGTGGGGGGGCACTTTCACCCCTCCACTTT. This codes for CASRRRGGALSPLHF.

V is TRBV7-2 and J is TRBJ2-5, with 8 bases aligning to TRBD1. The CDR3 contains 17 residues. The germline gives CDR1 SGHTA, CDR2 FQGNSA. The J segment lost 0 bases and the V segment lost 5 bases, leaving 11 bases of the junction unmatched. As DNA, the CDR3 is TGTGCCAGCAGCCCGGGGGCAGGGACAGGATACCAAGAGACCCAGTACTTC. It codes for CASSPGAGTGYQETQYF.

In this sample, this clone turned up a few times. The rearrangement links TRBV11-2 to TRBJ1-2; D gene unclear. The V gene's germline CDR1 is SGHAT and CDR2 FQNNGV. This CDR3 contains 15 residues. Trimming cost V 4 bases and J 3 bases, with 15 bases left between them. CDR3 coding DNA: TGTGCCAGCAGCTCCCGTCTCATACGGGACTATGGCTACACCTTC. Its translation is CASSSRLIRDYGYTF.

This chain uses TRBV5-1 with TRBJ2-2, with 10 nucleotides matching TRBD1. The CDR3 contains 16 residues. Germline CDR1 reads SGHRS; CDR2 reads YFSETQ. After removal of 1 base from V and 8 bases from J, the junction contained 8 bases not matched to a gene. Here the CDR3 DNA reads TGCGCCAGCAGCTTGACCACCGGGACAGGGGTGGGGGAGCTGTTTTTT. It translates to CASSLTTGTGVGELFF.

The gene calls are TRBV19 and TRBJ2-4, with a weak D call TRBD2 (5 bases). Trimming left V 5 bases short and J 0 bases short, with 11 bases between. The CDR3 contains 15 residues. Germline CDR1 is LNHDA and CDR2 is SQIVND (reference sequence). Here the CDR3 DNA reads TGTGCCAGTAGTGAGGGAAGCGGAGCCAAAAACATTCAGTACTTC. This codes for CASSEGSGAKNIQYF.